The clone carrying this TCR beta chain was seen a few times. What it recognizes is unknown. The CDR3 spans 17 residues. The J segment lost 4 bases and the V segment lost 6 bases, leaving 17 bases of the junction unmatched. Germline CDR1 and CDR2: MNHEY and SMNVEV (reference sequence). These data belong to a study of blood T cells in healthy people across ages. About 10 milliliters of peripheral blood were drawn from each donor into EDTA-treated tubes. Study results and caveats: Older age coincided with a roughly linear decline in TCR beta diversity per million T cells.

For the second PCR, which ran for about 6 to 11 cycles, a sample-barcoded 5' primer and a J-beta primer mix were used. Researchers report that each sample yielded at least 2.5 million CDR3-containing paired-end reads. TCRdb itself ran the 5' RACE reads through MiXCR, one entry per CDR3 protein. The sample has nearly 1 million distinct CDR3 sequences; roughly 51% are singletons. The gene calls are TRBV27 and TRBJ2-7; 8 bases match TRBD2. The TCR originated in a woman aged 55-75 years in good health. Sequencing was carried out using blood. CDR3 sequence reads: CASRRGALGTRTYEQYF. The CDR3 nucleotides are TGTGCCAGCAGAAGGGGAGCCCTCGGGACTAGAACATACGAGCAGTACTTC.